What follows are 7 T cell receptor beta chains derived from one specimen sequenced in a study of breast tumors, draining lymph nodes, adjacent tissues (dated by TCRdb to the mid-2010s). The library was produced with multiplex PCR. Sequencing used an Illumina HiSeq 2000. Through fastp at Q25 and MiXCR, TCRdb rebuilt clones from the public reads, retaining in-frame beta chains. For every CDR3 protein sequence, its rows merge into one entry that carries the most common genes and DNA. Present in this sample are about 120,000 distinct CDR3 sequences, nearly 20% of which were seen just once. The ten largest account for roughly 3.6% of the sample. The axillary draining lymph nodes of breast cancer patients were the source of the lymph node samples. The material sequenced was axillary lymph node tissue. The receptors derive from a female donor with breast cancer. Some clones in this sample may be carry-over from other donors' samples.

This clonotype was picked up one time. A read error may be the cause here, since a much bigger clone is one base away. The chain joins TRBV20-1 to TRBJ1-2; D perhaps matches TRBD1 (6 bases). Trimming took off 6 bases at V and 7 bases at J, with 21 bases between the two ends. The germline gives CDR1 DFQATT, CDR2 SNEGSKA (reference sequence). This CDR3 region has 14 residues. The CDR3 region has the DNA TGCAGTGCCGCCCCAGGGGCGGGATCCTTTGGCTACACCTTC. As protein: CSAAPGAGSFGYTF.

This clonotype was seen ten or more times. This sequence joins TRBV5-1 and TRBJ1-5; 9 bases line up with TRBD1. Germline V gene sequence: CDR1 SGHRS, CDR2 YFSETQ. The CDR3 sequence is 15 residues long. V was pared by 4 bases and J by 7 bases, with 9 bases of the junction left unmatched. CDR3 region: CASSPTGGSEQPQHF. DNA for the CDR3: TGCGCCAGCAGCCCTACAGGGGGCTCAGAGCAGCCCCAGCATTTT. Based on the CDR3 plus reference TRBV5-1 and TRBJ1-5, the full variable domain is KAGVTQTPRYLIKTRGQQVTLSCSPISGHRSVSWYQQTPGQGLQFLFEYFSETQRNKGNFPGRFSGRQFSNSRSEMNVSTLELGDSALYLCASSPTGGSEQPQHFGDGTRLSIL.

This clonotype was seen ten or more times. This chain links TRBV5-6 with TRBJ2-5; possible D gene TRBD1, 6 bases. The CDR3 runs 13 residues. Trimming pared 6 bases from V and 4 bases from J, leaving 13 bases between. The germline CDR1 and CDR2 sequences are SGHDT and YYEEEE. CDR3 bases: TGTGCCAGCACACCACAGGGAAGAGAGACCCAGTACTTC. Its protein is CASTPQGRETQYF.

This clonotype occurred many times. The V gene is TRBV2, the J gene TRBJ2-1; 8 nucleotides match TRBD1. Losses at the gene ends were 8 bases for V and 8 bases for J; bases not matched to a gene: 11. This CDR3 comprises 14 residues. Germline V gene data show CDR1 as SNHLY and CDR2 as FYNNEI. DNA of the CDR3: TGTGCCAGCCTCTGGACAGGGTATCAGGATGAGCAGTTCTTC. It specifies CASLWTGYQDEQFF. Variable domain in full (rest from reference TRBV2 and TRBJ2-1): EPEVTQTPSHQVTQMGQEVILRCVPISNHLYFYWYRQILGQKVEFLVSFYNNEISEKSEIFDDQFSVERPDGSNFTLKIRSTKLEDSAMYFCASLWTGYQDEQFFGPGTRLTVL.

Remarks on this clonotype: A read error may produce the germline difference seen at one junction end. V usage is TRBV18 and J usage is TRBJ1-5, with unresolved D. Looked up from germline, CDR1 is KGHSH and CDR2 is LQKENI. The CDR3 runs 14 residues. The CDR3 DNA follows: TGTACCAGCTCACCCAGCGGTAGCAATCAGCCCCAGCATTTT. It yields the protein CTSSPSGSNQPQHF.

This clonotype was found many times. V usage is TRBV19 and J usage is TRBJ2-1; weak D call: TRBD1 (5 bases). The ends were cut back, 4 bases at V and 3 bases at J, with 13 bases in the middle. The CDR3 spans 15 residues. Germline-derived CDR1 and CDR2 are LNHDA and SQIVND (reference sequence). CDR3 bases: TGTGCCAGTAGTACCCACAGGAGCCGCTACAATGAGCAGTTCTTC. It specifies CASSTHRSRYNEQFF. Together with reference TRBV19 and TRBJ2-1, the CDR3 gives the full variable domain: DGGITQSPKYLFRKEGQNVTLSCEQNLNHDAMYWYRQDPGQGLRLIYYSQIVNDFQKGDIAEGYSVSREKKESFPLTVTSAQKNPTAFYLCASSTHRSRYNEQFFGPGTRLTVL.

This clonotype was seen repeatedly, ten times or more. The gene calls are TRBV9 and TRBJ2-1; the D gene is possibly TRBD2 (5 bases). V shed 2 bases and J shed 0 bases, with 9 bases lying between them. The germline CDR1 and CDR2 sequences are SGDLS and YYNGEE. The CDR3 has 15 residues. Here the CDR3 DNA reads TGTGCCAGCAGCGTCCAAGCGGCCTCCTACAATGAGCAGTTCTTC. This gives the protein CASSVQAASYNEQFF.